This TCR beta chain was captured by sequencing in a study of cytomegalovirus exposure and HLA in healthy donors. The table came from immunoSEQ multiplex PCR; TCRdb's copy has only in-frame clones and leaves some out. The table shows around 300,000 clones, with about 86% occurring only once. There are a few counts of this clone. What it binds is unknown. Study observations and caveats: Researchers catalogued approximately 170 TCR beta chains as cytomegalovirus-associated.

This receptor was identified in a woman aged 18-29 years in good health and CMV-seronegative. Sequenced material: PBMCs.

The CDR3 is CAWRGGSGGSPLHF. CDR3 nucleotides: TGTGCCTGGAGAGGTGGATCAGGGGGTTCACCCCTCCACTTT. The chain employs TRBV30 and TRBJ1-6; 7 bases match TRBD1. V trimming: 3 bases; J trimming: 9 bases; junction bases outside the gene matches: 8. The CDR3 contains 14 residues. From germline, CDR1 is GTSNPN and CDR2 SVGIG (reference sequence).